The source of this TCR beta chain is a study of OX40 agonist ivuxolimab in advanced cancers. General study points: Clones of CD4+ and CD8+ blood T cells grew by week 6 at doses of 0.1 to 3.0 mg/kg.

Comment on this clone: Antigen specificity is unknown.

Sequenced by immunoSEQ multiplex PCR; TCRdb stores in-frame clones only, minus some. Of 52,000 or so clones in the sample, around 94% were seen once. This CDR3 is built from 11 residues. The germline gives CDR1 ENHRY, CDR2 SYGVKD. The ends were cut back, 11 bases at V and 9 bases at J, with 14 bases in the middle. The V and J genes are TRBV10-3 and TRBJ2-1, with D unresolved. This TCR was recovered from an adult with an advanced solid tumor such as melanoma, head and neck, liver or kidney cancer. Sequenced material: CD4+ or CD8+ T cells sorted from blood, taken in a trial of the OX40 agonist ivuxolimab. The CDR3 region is CASQSLTEQFF. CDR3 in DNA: TGTGCCTCCCAATCACTGACTGAGCAGTTCTTC.